This T cell receptor beta chain originates from a study of T cells in localized non-small cell lung cancer (dated by TCRdb to 2019 to 2021). General notes on the study: The study analyzed T cell repertoires of 236 early-stage NSCLC patients, comparing tumors and uninvolved tumor-adjacent lungs. The mean age of the NSCLC patients was around 67 years, with 130 or so men and over 100 women. The cohort was made up of about 240 treatment-naive NSCLC patients whose localized lung tumors had been resected.

The immunoSEQ Assay was used to sequence TCR beta CDR3 regions from DNA. In the authors' own workflow: To compute T cell density, TCR beta template counts were normalized to usable DNA, which was estimated by amplifying housekeeping genes. Richness was estimated using the preseqR package, with extrapolation to 400,000 templates for PBMC samples and to 120,000 templates for tissue samples. Clonality was defined as one minus Pielou's evenness. Tissue-enriched TCRs were identified through differential abundance testing performed on productive amino-acid clonotypes, with a minimum total count of 5 and an alpha of 0.1. The Jaccard Index and the Morisita Overlap Index were used to measure how much the repertoires overlapped between compartments. GLIPH clustered TCR beta CDR3s with public tetramer-defined viral CDR3s; viral motifs required at least three viral sequences plus V-gene enrichment. TCRdb's version of the immuneACCESS table is confined to in-frame rearrangements and falls short of the full clone set. An unresolved V gene accounts for under half of the shortfall where checked; the remainder is of unknown origin. The DNA gave D and trimming, while V, J and clone size come from that table. The table for this sample lists 25,000 or so clones; 88% of them were counted only once. The top ten clones comprise around 6.1% of the sample.

What the research found in general, with its limitations: Higher blood T cell density associated with longer overall survival, while higher adjacent-lung clonality associated with shorter survival. Because multi-region tumor sequencing was not performed, intratumor heterogeneity could not be ruled out. Of the top 100 tumor clones, a median of approximately 60 were detected in paired uninvolved adjacent lung; about 26 were also among that lung's top 100. Uninvolved tumor-adjacent lung showed the highest T cell clonality, higher than tumor, which suggests more focused antigenic responses in the uninvolved tumor-adjacent lung. Because the study design was exploratory, TCR variables were selected using unadjusted p-values without false-discovery rate correction.

Note on this clone: The antigen it recognizes is unknown. Base qualities are not at hand, and no much larger clone is one base apart.

Germline trimming amounts to 0 bases on V and 5 bases on J, with 2 as the count of junction bases outside the gene matches. From a lookup of the germline V gene, CDR1 and CDR2 are KGHSH and LQKENI. Reading from cysteine to phenylalanine, the CDR3 counts 14 amino acids. CDR3 DNA is the only sequence kept; it has 42 bases, read in frame from the first base. At diagnosis, peripheral blood, uninvolved tumor-adjacent lung and tumor were collected and stored as a combination of fresh-frozen and FFPE material. For TCR repertoire profiling, blood samples were analyzed in the form of peripheral blood mononuclear cells.

This clonotype originated in a man aged 40-75 years with stage II lung adenocarcinoma. The chain was built from TRBV18 and TRBJ2-5, and 8 bases in between align with TRBD2. The sequences come from PBMCs, collected before any cancer treatment. The CDR3 sequence is CASSPPTSDETQYF. The nucleotide sequence is given as TGTGCCAGCTCACCACCGACTAGCGACGAGACCCAGTACTTC.